This T cell receptor (beta chain) originates from a study of vaccination effects on CD4 cells after COVID-19. Under the ViraFEST assay, PBMC were stimulated with viral peptide pools so that antigen-specific CD4+ T cells expanded. Sequencing was performed afterwards. Following an approximately eleven-day culture, CD4+ T cells were purified. Two-dose BNT162b2 or mRNA-1273 vaccination was given to participants. Half the medium was replaced with IL-2 medium on days 3 and 7. Profiled with immunoSEQ multiplex PCR; TCRdb holds only in-frame clones, not every one. The sample gives about 46,000 clones, over 60% of which show up once; over 13% is in the top ten. The J segment lost 3 bases and the V segment lost 1 base, leaving 5 bases of the junction unmatched. The CDR3 is made up of 15 amino acids. Looked up from germline, CDR1 is SGHTA and CDR2 is FQGNSA. Worth noting for this clone: Antigen specificity is unknown.

The chain carries TRBV7-2 and TRBJ2-7; 8 nucleotides align to TRBD1. The origin of this receptor is a human donor who received a COVID-19 vaccine. This specimen consisted of CD4+ T cells from PBMCs cultured with HCoV-OC43 spike peptides, obtained after COVID-19 vaccination. Subset reported: HCoV-OC43 spike overlapping peptide pool stimulation. DNA of the CDR3: TGTGCCAGCAGCTTAGGAGGGACAGGCGACTACGAGCAGTACTTC. It encodes CASSLGGTGDYEQYF. Together with reference TRBV7-2 and TRBJ2-7, the CDR3 gives the full variable domain: GAGVSQSPSNKVTEKGKDVELRCDPISGHTALYWYRQSLGQGLEFLIYFQGNSAPDKSGLPSDRFSAERTGGSVSTLTIQRTQQEDSAVYLCASSLGGTGDYEQYFGPGTRLTVT.